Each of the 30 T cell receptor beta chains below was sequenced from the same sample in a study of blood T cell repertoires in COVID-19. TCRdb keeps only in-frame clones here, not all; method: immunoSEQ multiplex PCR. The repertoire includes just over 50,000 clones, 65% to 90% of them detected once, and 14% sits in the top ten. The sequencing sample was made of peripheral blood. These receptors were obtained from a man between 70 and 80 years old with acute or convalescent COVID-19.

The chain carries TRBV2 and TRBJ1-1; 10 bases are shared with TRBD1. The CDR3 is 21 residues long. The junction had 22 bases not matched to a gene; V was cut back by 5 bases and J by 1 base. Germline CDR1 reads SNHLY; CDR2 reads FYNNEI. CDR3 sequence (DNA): TGTGCCAGCAGTACCCCCCGGGACAGGGGTTTTCTGGGCTTTGGGAACACTGAAGCTTTCTTT. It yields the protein CASSTPRDRGFLGFGNTEAFF.

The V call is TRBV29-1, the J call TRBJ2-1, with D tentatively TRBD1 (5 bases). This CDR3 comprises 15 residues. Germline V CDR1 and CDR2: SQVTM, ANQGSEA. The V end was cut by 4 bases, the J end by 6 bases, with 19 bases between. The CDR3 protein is CSVASGVPRANEQFF. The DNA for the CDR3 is TGCAGCGTTGCCTCCGGAGTACCCAGGGCCAATGAGCAGTTCTTC.

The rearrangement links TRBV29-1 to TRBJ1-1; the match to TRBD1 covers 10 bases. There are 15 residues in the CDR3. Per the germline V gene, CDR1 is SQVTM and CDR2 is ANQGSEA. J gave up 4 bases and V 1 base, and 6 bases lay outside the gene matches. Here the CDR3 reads CSVEVPDRGATEAFF. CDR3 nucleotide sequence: TGCAGCGTTGAAGTCCCGGACAGGGGGGCCACTGAAGCTTTCTTT.

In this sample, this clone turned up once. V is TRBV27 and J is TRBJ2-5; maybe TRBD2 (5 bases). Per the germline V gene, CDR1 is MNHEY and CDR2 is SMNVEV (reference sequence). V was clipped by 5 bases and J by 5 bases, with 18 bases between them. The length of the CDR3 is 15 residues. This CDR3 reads CASSPRLATGETQYF. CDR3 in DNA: TGTGCCAGCAGTCCCCGCCTAGCAACGGGGGAGACCCAGTACTTC.

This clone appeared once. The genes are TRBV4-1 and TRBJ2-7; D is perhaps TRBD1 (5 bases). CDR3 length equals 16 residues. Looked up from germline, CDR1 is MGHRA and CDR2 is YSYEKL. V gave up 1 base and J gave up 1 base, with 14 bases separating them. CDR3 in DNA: TGCGCCAGCAGCCAAGGGGCGCAGGGCCTTTCCTACGAGCAGTACTTC. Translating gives CASSQGAQGLSYEQYF.

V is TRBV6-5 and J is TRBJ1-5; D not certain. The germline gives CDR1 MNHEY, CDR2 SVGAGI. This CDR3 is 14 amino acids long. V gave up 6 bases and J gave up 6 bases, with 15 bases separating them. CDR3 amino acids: CASRVTGESQPQHF. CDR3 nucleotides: TGTGCCAGCAGGGTAACCGGTGAGAGTCAGCCCCAGCATTTT.

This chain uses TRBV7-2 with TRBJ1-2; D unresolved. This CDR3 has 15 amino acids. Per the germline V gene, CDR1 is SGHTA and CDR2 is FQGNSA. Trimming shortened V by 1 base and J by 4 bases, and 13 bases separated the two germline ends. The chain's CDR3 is CASSLDAGPTYGYTF. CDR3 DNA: TGTGCCAGCAGCTTAGATGCAGGCCCCACCTATGGCTACACCTTC.

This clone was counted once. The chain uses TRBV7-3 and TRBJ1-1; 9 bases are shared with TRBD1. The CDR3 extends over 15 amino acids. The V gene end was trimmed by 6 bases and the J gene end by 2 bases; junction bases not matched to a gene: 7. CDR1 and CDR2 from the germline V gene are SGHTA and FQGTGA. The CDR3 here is CASRPNTGGNTEAFF. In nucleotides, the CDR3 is TGTGCCAGCAGACCAAACACAGGGGGCAACACTGAAGCTTTCTTT.

The CDR3 sequence is CAISESQGRYEQYF. CDR3 nucleotide sequence: TGTGCCATCAGTGAGTCCCAGGGCCGCTACGAGCAGTACTTC. This sequence joins TRBV10-3 and TRBJ2-7, with D tentatively TRBD1 (5 bases). Between the trimmed V and J ends, which lost 0 bases and 3 bases, there was a span of 9 bases. In germline, CDR1 is ENHRY, CDR2 SYGVKD. The CDR3 consists of 14 residues.

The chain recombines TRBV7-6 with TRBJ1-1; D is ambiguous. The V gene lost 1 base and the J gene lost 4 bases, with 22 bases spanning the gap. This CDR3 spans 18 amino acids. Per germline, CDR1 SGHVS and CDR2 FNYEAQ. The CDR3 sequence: CASSLEPSRRLRGTEAFF. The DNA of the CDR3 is TGTGCCAGCAGCTTAGAACCCTCTAGGAGGTTGAGAGGCACTGAAGCTTTCTTT.

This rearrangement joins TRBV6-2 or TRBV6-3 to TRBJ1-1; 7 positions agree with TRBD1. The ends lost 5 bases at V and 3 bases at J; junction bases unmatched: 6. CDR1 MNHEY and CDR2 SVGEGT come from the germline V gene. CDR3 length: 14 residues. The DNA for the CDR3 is TGTGCCAGCAGTCGTACTGGACAGGACACTGAAGCTTTCTTT. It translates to CASSRTGQDTEAFF.

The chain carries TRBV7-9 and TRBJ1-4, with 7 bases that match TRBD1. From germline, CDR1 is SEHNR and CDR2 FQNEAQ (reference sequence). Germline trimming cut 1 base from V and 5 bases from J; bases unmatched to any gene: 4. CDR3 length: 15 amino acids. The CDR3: CASSLGTGKNEKLFF. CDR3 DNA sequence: TGTGCCAGCAGCTTAGGGACAGGCAAAAATGAAAAACTGTTTTTT.

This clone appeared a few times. The CDR3 nucleotides read TGTGCCAGCAGCCCCAGGGCTACAGGGGGGAACTATGGCTACACCTTC. Translated: CASSPRATGGNYGYTF. The chain uses TRBV4-2 and TRBJ1-2, with 8 bases identical to TRBD1. CDR3 length: 16 residues. CDR1 is LGHNA, CDR2 YNFKEQ, per germline. The V segment lost 4 bases and the J segment 2 bases; nucleotides outside the gene matches: 9.

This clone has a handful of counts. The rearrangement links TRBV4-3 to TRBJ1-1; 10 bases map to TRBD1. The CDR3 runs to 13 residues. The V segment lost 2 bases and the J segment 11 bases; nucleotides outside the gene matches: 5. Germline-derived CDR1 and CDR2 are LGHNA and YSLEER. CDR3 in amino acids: CASSQSWGQGAFF. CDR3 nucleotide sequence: TGCGCCAGCAGCCAATCCTGGGGACAGGGGGCTTTCTTT.

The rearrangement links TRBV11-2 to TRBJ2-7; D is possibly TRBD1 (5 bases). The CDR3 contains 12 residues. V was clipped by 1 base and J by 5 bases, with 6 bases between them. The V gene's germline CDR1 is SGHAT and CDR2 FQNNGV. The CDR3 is CASSLGRDEQYF. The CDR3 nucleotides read TGTGCCAGCAGCTTAGGCAGGGACGAGCAGTACTTC.

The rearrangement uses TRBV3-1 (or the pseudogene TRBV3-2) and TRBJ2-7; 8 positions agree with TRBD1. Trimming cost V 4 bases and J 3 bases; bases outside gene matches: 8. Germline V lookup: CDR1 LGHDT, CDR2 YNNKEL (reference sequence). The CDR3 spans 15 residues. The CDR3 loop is CASSLRTGKYYEQYF. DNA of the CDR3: TGTGCCAGCAGCCTCAGGACAGGGAAATACTACGAGCAGTACTTC.

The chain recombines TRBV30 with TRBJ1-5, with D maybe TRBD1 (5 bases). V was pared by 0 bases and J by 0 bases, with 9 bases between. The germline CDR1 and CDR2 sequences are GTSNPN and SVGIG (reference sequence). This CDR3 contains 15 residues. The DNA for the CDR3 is TGTGCCTGGAGTGTGGGACTGACTAGCAATCAGCCCCAGCATTTT. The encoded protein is CAWSVGLTSNQPQHF. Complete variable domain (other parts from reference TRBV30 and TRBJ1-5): SQTIHQWPATLVQPVGSPLSLECTVEGTSNPNLYWYRQAAGRGLQLLFYSVGIGQISSEVPQNLSASRPQDRQFILSSKKLLLSDSGFYLCAWSVGLTSNQPQHFGDGTRLSIL.

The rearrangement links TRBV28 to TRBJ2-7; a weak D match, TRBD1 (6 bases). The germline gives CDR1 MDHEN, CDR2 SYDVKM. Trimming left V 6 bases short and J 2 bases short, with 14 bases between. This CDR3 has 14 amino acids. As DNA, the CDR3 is TGTGCCAGCAGGAACAGGGTTCCCCCCTACGAGCAGTACTTC. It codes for CASRNRVPPYEQYF.

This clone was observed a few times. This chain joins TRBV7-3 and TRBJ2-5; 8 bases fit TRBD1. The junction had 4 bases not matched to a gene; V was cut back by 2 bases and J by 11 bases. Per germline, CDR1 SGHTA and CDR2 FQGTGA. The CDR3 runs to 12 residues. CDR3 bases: TGTGCCAGCAGCTTAGGACAGGGTTTTCAGTACTTC. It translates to CASSLGQGFQYF.

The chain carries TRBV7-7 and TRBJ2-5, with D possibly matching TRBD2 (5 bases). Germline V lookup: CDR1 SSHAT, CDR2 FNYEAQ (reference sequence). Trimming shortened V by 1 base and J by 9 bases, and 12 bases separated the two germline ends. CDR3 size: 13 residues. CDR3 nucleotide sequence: TGTGCCAGCAGCTTAGAACGGACGGGGTCCCAGTACTTC. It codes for CASSLERTGSQYF. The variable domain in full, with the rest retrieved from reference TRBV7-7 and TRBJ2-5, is GAGVSQSPRYKVTKRGQDVTLRCDPISSHATLYWYQQALGQGPEFLTYFNYEAQPDKSGLPSDRFSAERPEGSISTLTIQRTEQRDSAMYRCASSLERTGSQYFGPGTRLLVL.

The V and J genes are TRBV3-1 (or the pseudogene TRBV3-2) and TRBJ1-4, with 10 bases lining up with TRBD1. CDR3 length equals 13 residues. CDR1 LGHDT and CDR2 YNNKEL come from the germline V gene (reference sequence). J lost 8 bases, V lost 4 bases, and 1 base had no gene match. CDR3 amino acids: CASSRDRGEKLFF. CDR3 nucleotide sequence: TGTGCCAGCAGCCGGGACAGGGGCGAAAAACTGTTTTTT.

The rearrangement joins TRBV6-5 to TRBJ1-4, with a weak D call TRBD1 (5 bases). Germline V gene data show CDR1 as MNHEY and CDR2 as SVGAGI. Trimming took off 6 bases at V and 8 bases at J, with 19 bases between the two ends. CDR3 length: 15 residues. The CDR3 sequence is CASRRRGEKGEKLFF. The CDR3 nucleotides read TGTGCCAGCAGACGGAGGGGAGAAAAGGGAGAAAAACTGTTTTTT.

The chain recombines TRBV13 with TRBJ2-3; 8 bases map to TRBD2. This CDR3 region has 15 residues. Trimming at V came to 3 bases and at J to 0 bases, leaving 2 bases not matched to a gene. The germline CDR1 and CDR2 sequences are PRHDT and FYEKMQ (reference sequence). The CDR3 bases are TGTGCCAGCAGCTTGGCTAGCGGGAGCACAGATACGCAGTATTTT. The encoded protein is CASSLASGSTDTQYF.

This CDR3 is CASSSRDYNSPLHF. The CDR3 region has the DNA TGTGCCAGCAGCTCCAGGGATTATAATTCACCCCTCCACTTT. V gene TRBV5-6 combines with J gene TRBJ1-6; D perhaps matches TRBD1 (5 bases). CDR3 length: 14 amino acids. Trimming took 3 bases from V and 4 from J, leaving 8 bases between them. The germline V gene encodes CDR1 SGHDT and CDR2 YYEEEE.

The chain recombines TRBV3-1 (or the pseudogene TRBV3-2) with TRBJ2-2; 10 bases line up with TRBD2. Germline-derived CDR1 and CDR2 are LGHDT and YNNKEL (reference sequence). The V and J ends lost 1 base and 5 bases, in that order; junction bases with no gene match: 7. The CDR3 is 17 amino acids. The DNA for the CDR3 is TGTGCCAGCAGCCAAGGGCTAGCGGGAGTGGGGACCGGGGAGCTGTTTTTT. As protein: CASSQGLAGVGTGELFF.

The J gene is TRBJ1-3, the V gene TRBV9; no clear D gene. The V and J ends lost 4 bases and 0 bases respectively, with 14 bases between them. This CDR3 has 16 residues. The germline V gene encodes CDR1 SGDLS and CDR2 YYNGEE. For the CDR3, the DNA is TGTGCCAGCAGCCCCGGCTTTACAGACTCTGGAAACACCATATATTTT. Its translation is CASSPGFTDSGNTIYF.

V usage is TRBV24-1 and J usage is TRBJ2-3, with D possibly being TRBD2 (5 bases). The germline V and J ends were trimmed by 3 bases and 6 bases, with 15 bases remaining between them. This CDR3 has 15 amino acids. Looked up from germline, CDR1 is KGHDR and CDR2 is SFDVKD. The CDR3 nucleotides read TGTGCCACCAGTGATCTGAAAACGAGGGCCGATACGCAGTATTTT. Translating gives CATSDLKTRADTQYF.

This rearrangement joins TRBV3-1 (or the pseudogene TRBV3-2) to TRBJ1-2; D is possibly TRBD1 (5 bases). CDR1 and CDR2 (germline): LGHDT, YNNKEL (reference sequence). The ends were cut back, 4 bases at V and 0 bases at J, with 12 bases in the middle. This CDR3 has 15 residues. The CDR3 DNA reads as TGTGCCAGCAGCCGGGTACCGACAGCTAACTATGGCTACACCTTC. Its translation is CASSRVPTANYGYTF.

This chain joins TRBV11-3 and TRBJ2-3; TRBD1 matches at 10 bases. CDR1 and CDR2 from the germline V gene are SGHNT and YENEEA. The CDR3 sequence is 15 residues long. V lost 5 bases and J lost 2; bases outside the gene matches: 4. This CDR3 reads CASSPGTGATDTQYF. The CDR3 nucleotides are TGTGCCAGCAGCCCCGGGACAGGGGCCACAGATACGCAGTATTTT.

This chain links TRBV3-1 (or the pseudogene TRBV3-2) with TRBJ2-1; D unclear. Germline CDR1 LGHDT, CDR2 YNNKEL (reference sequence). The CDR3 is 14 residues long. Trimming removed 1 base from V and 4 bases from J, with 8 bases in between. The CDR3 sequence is CASSQGSVYNEQFF. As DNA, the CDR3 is TGTGCCAGCAGCCAAGGCAGCGTTTACAATGAGCAGTTCTTC.